This TCR beta chain was documented in a study of shared clonotypes between healthy human individuals. Deep-level assay runs were performed. Here immunoSEQ multiplex PCR was the method, and the copy in TCRdb shows in-frame clones only, minus some. This table has hundreds of thousands of clones, around 76% appearing once. Germline V CDR1 and CDR2: SGHNT, YENEEA. Losses at the gene ends were 10 bases for V and 0 bases for J; bases not matched to a gene: 8. CDR3 size: 16 residues. The sequence came from a woman between 40 and 50 years old in good health. Some clones in this sample may be carry-over from other donors' samples. The chain employs TRBV11-3 and TRBJ2-2; 10 positions match TRBD2. The sample comprised PBMCs. The CDR3 here is CATTATSGPNTGELFF. CDR3 bases: TGTGCCACTACTGCGACTAGCGGGCCGAACACCGGGGAGCTGTTTTTT.